Shown below are 21 T cell receptor beta chains from a single sample sequenced in a study of T cells after yellow fever vaccination (dated by TCRdb to the late 2010s). Library method: 5' RACE. The listed sequencing device is Illumina HiSeq 2500. TCRdb reworked the public reads: Q25 trimming with fastp, MiXCR clone assembly, productive beta chains retained. Each record represents a unique CDR3 protein, reported with the most common genes and DNA among its rows. Across this sample there are nearly 550,000 distinct CDR3 sequences, with roughly 19% seen only once. The top ten hold roughly an eighth of the sample. What this sample's treatment or condition label stands for: live attenuated yellow fever vaccine strain. This specimen was PBMCs, taken 15 days after the yellow fever booster vaccination. Source of these receptors: a man under 40 who received the YFV17D yellow fever vaccine.

This clonotype was detected only once. The junction shows a germline mismatch at one end, possibly a read error. The chain employs TRBV20-1 and TRBJ2-1; D is possibly TRBD2 (6 bases). The CDR3 has 13 residues. CDR1 is DFQATT, CDR2 SNEGSKA, per germline (reference sequence). Here the CDR3 DNA reads TGCAGTGCCTTCCTTAGCGGAAACAATGGGCAGTTCTTC. Translated, it gives CSAFLSGNNGQFF.

V and J are TRBV24-1 and TRBJ1-5; D may be TRBD1 (6 bases). The CDR3 loop spans 16 amino acids. The germline CDR1 and CDR2 sequences are KGHDR and SFDVKD. V gave up 2 bases and J gave up 0 bases, with 10 bases separating them. Written as DNA, the CDR3 is TGTGCCACCAGTGATTATACAGGGTATAGCAATCAGCCCCAGCATTTT. Its protein is CATSDYTGYSNQPQHF.

This clonotype was counted only a few times. V and J are TRBV7-2 and TRBJ1-4; no firm D call. The length of the CDR3 is 15 residues. V was clipped by 5 bases and J by 7 bases, with 17 bases between them. Germline lookup yields CDR1 SGHTA and CDR2 FQGNSA. This chain's CDR3 is CASSLPMWIGEKLFF. In DNA, the CDR3 is TGTGCCAGCAGCCTACCCATGTGGATTGGTGAAAAACTGTTTTTT.

There are a few counts of this clonotype. This rearrangement joins TRBV25-1 to TRBJ2-1, with 8 bases matching TRBD2. Germline values: CDR1 MGHDK, CDR2 SYGVNS. This CDR3 spans 15 amino acids. Trimming cost V 3 bases and J 0 bases; bases outside gene matches: 1. The CDR3 sequence: CASSDLAGSYNEQFF. CDR3 DNA sequence: TGTGCCAGCAGTGATCTAGCGGGCTCCTACAATGAGCAGTTCTTC.

The chain employs TRBV29-1 and TRBJ2-5; a possible D gene is TRBD1 (6 bases). Germline CDR1 reads SQVTM; CDR2 reads ANQGSEA. The CDR3 covers 14 residues. Trimming left V 6 bases short and J 1 base short, with 15 bases between. DNA of the CDR3: TGCAGCGTCGGACGGGACACATCCCAAGAGACCCAGTACTTC. This encodes CSVGRDTSQETQYF.

The chain links TRBV7-9 to TRBJ2-1; D call uncertain. The length of the CDR3 is 12 residues. The ends were cut back, 0 bases at V and 16 bases at J, with 13 bases in the middle. Germline V gives CDR1 SEHNR, CDR2 FQNEAQ (reference sequence). The CDR3 sequence is CASSLAGISSFF. CDR3 bases: TGTGCCAGCAGCTTAGCGGGGATTTCCAGCTTCTTC.

This clonotype showed up just a few times. The J gene is TRBJ2-7, the V gene TRBV9, with 12 bases matching TRBD2. J was trimmed by 5 bases and V by 3 bases; bases with no gene match: 9. The CDR3 covers 16 residues. Germline CDR1 is SGDLS and CDR2 is YYNGEE. The CDR3 nucleotides read TGTGCCAGCAGCGACGCTCGACTAGCGGGGGCAAACGAGCAGTACTTC. As protein: CASSDARLAGANEQYF.

CDR3 loop: CASSQGQSSYEQYF. CDR3 bases: TGTGCCAGCAGCCAAGGGCAGAGCTCCTACGAGCAGTACTTC. The chain combines TRBV3-1 with TRBJ2-7; D gene ambiguous. Germline V gene lookup returns CDR1 LGHDT and CDR2 YNNKEL (reference sequence). Between the trimmed V and J ends, which lost 1 base and 0 bases, there was a span of 7 bases. The CDR3 sequence is 14 residues long.

This chain joins TRBV29-1 and TRBJ2-3, with a possible D match to TRBD1 (5 bases). Trimming shortened V by 3 bases and J by 6 bases, and 13 bases separated the two germline ends. CDR1 is SQVTM and CDR2 is ANQGSEA in the germline V gene. The CDR3 has 13 amino acids. The chain's CDR3 is CSVDSRAVDTQYF. CDR3 nucleotide sequence: TGCAGCGTTGACTCCAGGGCTGTCGATACGCAGTATTTT.

The chain uses TRBV15 and TRBJ2-1; D not certain. This CDR3 is built from 16 residues. Germline lookup yields CDR1 LNHNV and CDR2 YYDKDF (reference sequence). V lost 0 bases and J lost 4, with 13 bases in between. The CDR3 sequence: CATSRDLSNSYNEQFF. DNA of the CDR3: TGTGCCACCAGCAGAGATTTGAGCAATTCGTACAATGAGCAGTTCTTC.

The chain employs TRBV28 and TRBJ1-1; 7 positions match TRBD1. V dropped 5 bases and J dropped 3; count of bases not matched to a gene: 6. Germline CDR1 and CDR2: MDHEN and SYDVKM. The CDR3 totals 14 residues. CDR3 region: CASSRQGGDTEAFF. The CDR3 DNA reads TGTGCCAGCAGTCGACAGGGAGGAGACACTGAAGCTTTCTTT. The full variable domain, rest sourced from reference TRBV28 and TRBJ1-1, is DVKVTQSSRYLVKRTGEKVFLECVQDMDHENMFWYRQDPGLGLRLIYFSYDVKMKEKGDIPEGYSVSREKKERFSLILESASTNQTSMYLCASSRQGGDTEAFFGQGTRLTVV.

This clonotype showed up just a few times. The rearrangement joins TRBV19 to TRBJ2-1, with 8 bases identical to TRBD2. This CDR3 comprises 18 residues. CDR1 is LNHDA and CDR2 is SQIVND in the germline V gene (reference sequence). With 5 bases clipped from V and 4 bases from J, the junction kept 16 bases outside the gene matches. The CDR3 nucleotides are TGTGCCAGTAGTCTTATCCCCTCCGGACTAGCCGTATACAATGAGCAGTTCTTC. It codes for CASSLIPSGLAVYNEQFF.

Ten or more counts support this clonotype. J is TRBJ2-5 and V is TRBV7-9; D possibly matches TRBD1 or TRBD2 (6 bases each). The CDR3 is 15 residues long. V was clipped by 8 bases and J by 2 bases, with 18 bases between them. Per the germline V gene, CDR1 is SEHNR and CDR2 is FQNEAQ (reference sequence). The CDR3 coding sequence is TGTGCCAGCTCGGGGGCAGGGATGAGGCAAGAGACCCAGTACTTC. Residues: CASSGAGMRQETQYF.

This clonotype was picked up a small number of times. The chain recombines TRBV4-2 with TRBJ2-5; TRBD2 matches 8 bases. The CDR3 spans 14 residues. Germline loops: CDR1 LGHNA, CDR2 YNFKEQ. J lost 4 bases, V lost 1 base, and 2 bases had no gene match. CDR3 amino acids: CASSQGTSRETQYF. The CDR3 DNA follows: TGTGCCAGCAGCCAAGGGACTAGCAGAGAGACCCAGTACTTC.

The CDR3 DNA sequence: TGTGCCAGCTCACCACCGAGACCTCGGGCAAAAAACATTCAGTACTTC. It codes for CASSPPRPRAKNIQYF. V and J are TRBV18 and TRBJ2-4; D gene unclear. CDR1 is KGHSH, CDR2 LQKENI, per germline. The CDR3 runs to 16 residues. Trimming removed 0 bases from V and 4 bases from J, with 13 bases in between.

The J gene is TRBJ2-7, the V gene TRBV9; no clear D gene. The CDR3 has 15 amino acids. CDR1 is SGDLS, CDR2 YYNGEE, per germline. V was shortened by 3 bases and J by 7 bases, with 20 bases between the two germline ends. CDR3 in DNA: TGTGCCAGCAGCGAATCCGGGCCCCCAACTTTGGAGCAGTACTTC. This encodes CASSESGPPTLEQYF. The complete variable domain, with remaining parts taken from reference TRBV9 and TRBJ2-7, reads DSGVTQTPKHLITATGQRVTLRCSPRSGDLSVYWYQQSLDQGLQFLIQYYNGEERAKGNILERFSAQQFPDLHSELNLSSLELGDSALYFCASSESGPPTLEQYFGPGTRLTVT.

This clonotype was counted a few times. The rearrangement uses TRBV7-9 and TRBJ2-2, with no clear D. The germline gives CDR1 SEHNR, CDR2 FQNEAQ (reference sequence). Between the trimmed V and J ends, which lost 6 bases and 0 bases, there was a span of 14 bases. This CDR3 region has 16 residues. CDR3 sequence (DNA): TGTGCCAGCAGTCCGGCGGTACCCACGAACACCGGGGAGCTGTTTTTT. It specifies CASSPAVPTNTGELFF.

The chain uses TRBV7-8 and TRBJ2-3, with TRBD2 matching 14 bases. Trimming at V came to 4 bases and at J to 4 bases, leaving 1 base not matched to a gene. Germline lookup yields CDR1 SGHVS and CDR2 FQNEAQ. This CDR3 spans 15 amino acids. The CDR3 coding sequence is TGTGCCAGCAGCTCGACTAGCGGGAGGGCAGATACGCAGTATTTT. This gives the protein CASSSTSGRADTQYF.

This clonotype was detected only a few times. The V call is TRBV29-1, the J call TRBJ2-3; D is uncertain. Germline-derived CDR1 and CDR2 are SQVTM and ANQGSEA. V lost 0 bases and J lost 8, with 9 bases in between. The CDR3 spans 12 residues. CDR3 in DNA: TGCAGCGTTGAAGACGTGGGCCGTACGCAGTATTTT. Its protein product is CSVEDVGRTQYF.

V is TRBV24-1 and J is TRBJ1-5, with D unresolved. Trimming pared 3 bases from V and 0 bases from J, leaving 5 bases between. This CDR3 is built from 14 residues. Germline lookup yields CDR1 KGHDR and CDR2 SFDVKD. The CDR3 sequence is CATSDPYSNQPQHF. The CDR3 DNA reads TGTGCCACCAGTGATCCATATAGCAATCAGCCCCAGCATTTT.

The chain uses TRBV6-5 and TRBJ1-4, with D possibly TRBD1 on 6 matching bases. V lost 0 bases and J 2 bases, leaving 7 bases between the germline ends. This CDR3 is 15 amino acids long. CDR1 and CDR2 (germline): MNHEY, SVGAGI. This CDR3 reads CASSYSDRTNEKLFF. The CDR3 nucleotides read TGTGCCAGCAGTTACTCCGACAGGACTAATGAAAAACTGTTTTTT.